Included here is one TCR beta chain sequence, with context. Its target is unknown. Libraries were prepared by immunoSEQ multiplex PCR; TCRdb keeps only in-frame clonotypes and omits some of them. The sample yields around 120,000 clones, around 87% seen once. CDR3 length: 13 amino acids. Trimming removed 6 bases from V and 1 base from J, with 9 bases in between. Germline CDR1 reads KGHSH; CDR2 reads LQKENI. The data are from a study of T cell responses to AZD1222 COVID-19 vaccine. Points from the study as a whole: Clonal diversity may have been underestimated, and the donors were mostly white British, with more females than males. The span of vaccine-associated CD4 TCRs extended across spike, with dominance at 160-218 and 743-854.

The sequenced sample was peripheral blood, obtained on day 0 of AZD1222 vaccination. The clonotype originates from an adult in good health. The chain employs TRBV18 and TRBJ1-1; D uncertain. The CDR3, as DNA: TGTGCCAGCTCCCTGGACTGGAACACTGAAGCTTTCTTT. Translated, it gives CASSLDWNTEAFF.